This T cell receptor beta chain was documented in a study of blood T cell repertoires in COVID-19. The CDR3 is 13 amino acids. In germline, CDR1 is MGHRA, CDR2 YSYEKL. Trimming took off 1 base at V and 3 bases at J, with 6 bases between the two ends. This clone was detected a few times. Libraries were prepared by immunoSEQ multiplex PCR; TCRdb keeps only in-frame clonotypes and omits some of them. The sample lists under 350,000 clones; 65% to 90% were seen once. The chain employs TRBV4-1 and TRBJ2-5; D call uncertain. Sequencing input: PBMCs or T cells enriched from blood (not recorded which). This clonotype originated in a woman in her thirties or forties with acute COVID-19. CDR3 loop: CASSQGPKETQYF. CDR3 in DNA: TGCGCCAGCAGCCAAGGGCCCAAAGAGACCCAGTACTTC.